A single sample gave rise to the 13 T cell receptor beta chains below, sequenced in a study of cytomegalovirus exposure and HLA in healthy donors. PCR was performed using 60 Vbeta and 13 Jbeta primers. Some clones are missing from TCRdb's copy, which holds only in-frame ones; the method was immunoSEQ multiplex PCR. The sample contains roughly 170,000 clones, about three quarters of which appear only once. The specimen sequenced was PBMCs. The receptors here all came from a woman aged 30 to 39 in good health and CMV-seropositive.

This clone was counted only a few times. The chain uses TRBV28 and TRBJ2-7, with a tentative D call TRBD1 (7 bases). The CDR3 spans 14 residues. Germline V gives CDR1 MDHEN, CDR2 SYDVKM. With 2 bases removed from V and 8 bases from J, the gap between germline ends came to 16 bases. The CDR3, as DNA: TGTGCCAGCAGTTTAGGGCAGGGGGGCCGCAAGCAGTACTTC. Encoded protein: CASSLGQGGRKQYF.

The rearrangement links TRBV6-1 to TRBJ1-2; maybe TRBD1 (5 bases). In germline, CDR1 is MNHNS, CDR2 SASEGT. V lost 2 bases and J 0 bases, leaving 16 bases between the germline ends. CDR3 length equals 17 residues. As DNA, the CDR3 is TGTGCCAGCAGTGAATTGGCAGGGTCGGTAGCTAACTATGGCTACACCTTC. Translating gives CASSELAGSVANYGYTF.

On this clone: The sample holds other DNA sequences that translate to the same CDR3. The rearrangement uses TRBV7-2 and TRBJ2-1; TRBD1 might be the D (5 bases). V lost 5 bases and J 7 bases, leaving 12 bases between the germline ends. The germline V gene has CDR1 SGHTA and CDR2 FQGNSA. CDR3 length: 13 residues. The CDR3 coding sequence is TGTGCCAGCAGCCTAGACAGATCTAATGAGCAGTTCTTC. Protein: CASSLDRSNEQFF.

The CDR3: CASSWDREQYF. The CDR3 nucleotides are TGTGCCAGCAGTTGGGACAGGGAGCAGTACTTC. The chain has TRBV27 and TRBJ2-7; 8 bases align to TRBD1. The germline CDR1 and CDR2 sequences are MNHEY and SMNVEV (reference sequence). This CDR3 has 11 amino acids. V trimming: 4 bases; J trimming: 7 bases; junction bases outside the gene matches: 0.

Details on this clone: The junction shows a germline mismatch at one end, possibly a read error. The V gene is TRBV7-9, the J gene TRBJ2-7; 10 bases agree with TRBD1. Germline CDR1 is SEHNR and CDR2 is FQNEAQ (reference sequence). The CDR3 covers 14 residues. The CDR3 reads CASSGGAGTGAYRF. CDR3 in DNA: TGTGCCAGCAGCGGAGGCGCCGGGACAGGGGCCTATCGGTTC.

The chain joins TRBV13 to TRBJ1-1; the D gene is possibly TRBD1 (5 bases). Germline V CDR1 and CDR2: PRHDT, FYEKMQ (reference sequence). The CDR3 contains 14 residues. Between the trimmed V and J ends, which lost 7 bases and 4 bases, there was a span of 16 bases. The CDR3 protein is CASTLGGVATEAFF. The CDR3 coding sequence is TGTGCCAGCACCTTGGGGGGAGTCGCCACTGAAGCTTTCTTT.

In DNA, the CDR3 is TGTGCCAGCAGCTTATGGGCTAGCGGGAAGTTGGGTGAGCAGTTCTTC. Amino acids: CASSLWASGKLGEQFF. The rearrangement uses TRBV7-2 and TRBJ2-1, with TRBD2 matching over 9 bases. The ends lost 2 bases at V and 9 bases at J; junction bases unmatched: 11. Germline V lookup: CDR1 SGHTA, CDR2 FQGNSA. The CDR3 totals 16 residues. The full variable domain, rest sourced from reference TRBV7-2 and TRBJ2-1, is GAGVSQSPSNKVTEKGKDVELRCDPISGHTALYWYRQSLGQGLEFLIYFQGNSAPDKSGLPSDRFSAERTGGSVSTLTIQRTQQEDSAVYLCASSLWASGKLGEQFFGPGTRLTVL.

This clone appeared a few times. The chain combines TRBV7-9 with TRBJ2-1, with 7 bases that match TRBD2. With 4 bases clipped from V and 11 bases from J, the junction kept 14 bases outside the gene matches. Germline CDR1 is SEHNR and CDR2 is FQNEAQ (reference sequence). The CDR3 loop spans 15 amino acids. DNA of the CDR3: TGTGCCAGCAGCTCCACCTCAGCTAGCGGTGACAAGCAGTTCTTC. As protein: CASSSTSASGDKQFF.

V is TRBV28 and J is TRBJ2-7; 8 bases fit TRBD2. The CDR3 has 15 residues. V shed 3 bases, J shed 4 bases, and the junction held 8 bases outside the gene matches. The germline V gene encodes CDR1 MDHEN and CDR2 SYDVKM. CDR3 nucleotide sequence: TGTGCCAGCAGTTTTAAACGGGAGGGCCCGTACGAGCAGTACTTC. Residues: CASSFKREGPYEQYF. Looking up the rest from reference TRBV28 and TRBJ2-7 gives the full variable domain: DVKVTQSSRYLVKRTGEKVFLECVQDMDHENMFWYRQDPGLGLRLIYFSYDVKMKEKGDIPEGYSVSREKKERFSLILESASTNQTSMYLCASSFKREGPYEQYFGPGTRLTVT.

The chain links TRBV28 to TRBJ1-5; D is perhaps TRBD1 (6 bases). This CDR3 spans 14 amino acids. The V gene's germline CDR1 is MDHEN and CDR2 SYDVKM. V was trimmed by 3 bases and J by 9 bases, leaving 15 bases between them. The CDR3 DNA reads TGTGCCAGCAGTTTGGGGGCCCAGCAAAGGCCCCAGCATTTT. Translation: CASSLGAQQRPQHF.

This clone occurred once. J is TRBJ2-5 and V is TRBV6-5; TRBD2 agrees at 7 bases. With 8 bases clipped from V and 1 base from J, the junction kept 4 bases outside the gene matches. CDR3 length: 13 amino acids. CDR1 and CDR2 (germline): MNHEY, SVGAGI. The CDR3 loop reads CASCAGAQETQYF. CDR3 sequence (DNA): TGTGCCAGCTGTGCGGGAGCCCAAGAGACCCAGTACTTC.

The gene calls are TRBV7-2 and TRBJ2-7; 8 bases map to TRBD1. With 5 bases clipped from V and 7 bases from J, the junction kept 10 bases outside the gene matches. There are 14 residues in the CDR3. From germline, CDR1 is SGHTA and CDR2 FQGNSA. CDR3 DNA: TGTGCCAGCAGCGCCGGGACAGGCGCCGGGGAGCAGTACTTC. It codes for CASSAGTGAGEQYF.

V usage is TRBV28 and J usage is TRBJ1-1; 9 positions match TRBD1. With 2 bases clipped from V and 4 bases from J, the junction kept 11 bases outside the gene matches. The germline V gene has CDR1 MDHEN and CDR2 SYDVKM. CDR3 length: 17 residues. The CDR3 DNA follows: TGTGCCAGCAGTTTACCGACACAGGGGGCGGCTAGCACTGAAGCTTTCTTT. It codes for CASSLPTQGAASTEAFF.